This T cell receptor beta chain was recorded in a study of blood T cell repertoires in COVID-19. Study at large: Specimens from acute and convalescent COVID-19 originated in the United States, Italy and Spain. The cDNA or gDNA used as material had been derived from T cells, B-cell-depleted T cells, or PBMCs.

Original methodology: Reference gene primer amplification gave estimated nucleated cell counts. Some clones are missing from TCRdb's copy, which holds only in-frame ones; the method was immunoSEQ multiplex PCR. Clonal size and the V and J genes are those of that table, whereas D and trimming came from the DNA. The sample gives 120,000 to 150,000 clones, 80% to 90% of which show up once; around 35% is in the top ten. The germline CDR1 and CDR2 sequences are SGHRS and YFSETQ. The CDR3 is 13 amino acids. V lost 4 bases and J lost 6, with 13 bases in between. The rearrangement joins TRBV5-1 to TRBJ1-1; D is perhaps TRBD1 (6 bases). Sample: peripheral blood. The sequence derives from a human donor in a cohort sampled during active COVID-19. CDR3 bases: TGCGCCAGCAGCATAGGACAGTGGGCTGAAGCTTTCTTT. It encodes CASSIGQWAEAFF.